This T cell receptor (beta chain) was observed in a study of blood T cells in healthy people across ages. Whole-study results and caveats: Roughly linearly, TCR beta diversity per million T cells fell as age increased.

Sample-barcoded 5' priming and a J-beta primer mix drove a second PCR of roughly 6 to 12 cycles. Each sample provided no less than 3 million CDR3-containing paired-end reads. TCRdb itself ran the 5' RACE reads through MiXCR, one entry per CDR3 protein. The data hold more than 700,000 distinct CDR3 sequences, with 46% observed a single time. V lost 1 base and J lost 0, with 11 bases in between. This CDR3 is 16 amino acids long. Germline V gene data show CDR1 as SGHTA and CDR2 as FQGNSA. In regard to this clonotype: Its antigen is not known.

Donors were systemically healthy Caucasian individuals from Russia aged roughly 6 to 95 years. This TCR derives from a man at least 80 years old in good health. The chain has TRBV7-2 and TRBJ2-3; D may match TRBD1 or TRBD2 (6 bases each). Sequenced sample: blood. In nucleotides, the CDR3 is TGTGCCAGCAGCTTAGGGAGGGGGATTAGCACAGATACGCAGTATTTT. This codes for CASSLGRGISTDTQYF.